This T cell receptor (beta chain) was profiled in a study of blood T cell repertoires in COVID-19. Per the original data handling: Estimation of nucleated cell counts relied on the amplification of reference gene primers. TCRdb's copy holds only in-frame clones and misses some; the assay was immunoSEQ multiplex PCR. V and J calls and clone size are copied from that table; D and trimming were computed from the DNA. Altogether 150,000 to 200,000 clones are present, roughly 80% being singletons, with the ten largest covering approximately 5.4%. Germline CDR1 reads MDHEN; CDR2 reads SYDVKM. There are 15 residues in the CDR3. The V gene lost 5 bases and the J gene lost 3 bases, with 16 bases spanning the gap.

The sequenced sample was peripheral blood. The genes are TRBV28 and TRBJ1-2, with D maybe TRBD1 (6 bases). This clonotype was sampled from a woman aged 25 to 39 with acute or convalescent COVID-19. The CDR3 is CASSQPRTEHYGYTF. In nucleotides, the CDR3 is TGTGCCAGCAGTCAACCTCGGACAGAGCACTATGGCTACACCTTC.